This T cell receptor beta chain was identified in a study of T cells in Graves' hyperthyroidism and ophthalmopathy. Clinical symptoms, serum thyroxine and TRAb, thyroid ultrasound and orbital computed tomography were used for the diagnoses. This sample holds PBMCs from less than 13 ml fresh peripheral blood. This clonotype was observed at least ten times. Its antigen is unknown. Findings and limits, study-wide: Most thyroid clonotypes expanded above 0.001 appeared in blood too.

What was amplified from RNA transcripts were TCR beta CDR3 regions. An initial round of RT-PCR targeting the TCR CDR3 relied on the HTBI primer set. TCRdb independently ran MiXCR on the multiplex PCR reads; one entry per CDR3 protein. The sample has approximately 520,000 distinct CDR3 sequences, approximately 25% seen once; the top ten hold 11%. Germline V lookup: CDR1 SGDLS, CDR2 YYNGEE. The length of the CDR3 is 15 residues. With V trimmed by 4 bases and J by 10 bases, 15 bases remained unmatched. This chain connects TRBV9 to TRBJ1-1, with 8 bases aligning to TRBD1. The sequence was obtained from a woman in her 30s with Graves' ophthalmopathy. Sequencing was carried out using blood. CDR3 DNA sequence: TGTGCCAGCAGCCCCCGGACAGGGATGGCGGTTGGAGCTTTCTTT. Its translation is CASSPRTGMAVGAFF. Drawing the rest from reference TRBV9 and TRBJ1-1, the complete variable domain is DSGVTQTPKHLITATGQRVTLRCSPRSGDLSVYWYQQSLDQGLQFLIQYYNGEERAKGNILERFSAQQFPDLHSELNLSSLELGDSALYFCASSPRTGMAVGAFFGQGTRLTVV.